A selection of T cell receptor beta chains follows, all from one sample in a study of T-cell memory formation after mild COVID-19. TCRdb re-derived calls from the 5' RACE reads in MiXCR, one entry per CDR3 protein. Among 120,000 to 150,000 distinct CDR3 sequences listed, about 6.1% were seen once. Sequenced material: PBMCs or a T cell subset sorted from them (not recorded which). The receptors were sampled from an adult woman who had mild COVID-19 (a few samples of this study predate the infection). Cell type and time point are not known. Both conserved end residues are part of each CDR3. A D gene is named only where the DNA matches it firmly. Clone size is given for some rows only: seen once, a few or many times, or a class if the clone is expanded.

D	V	size	J	CDR3	DNA
.	TRBV7-2	few	TRBJ1-6	CASSLDLTSPLHF	TGTGCCAGCAGCTTAGATCTTACCTCACCCCTCCACTTT
.	TRBV4-1	many	TRBJ2-5	CASSQDRQQSTKRDQYF	TGCGCCAGCAGCCAAGATCGTCAACAGAGCACCAAGAGAGACCAGTACTTC
.	TRBV6-2/TRBV6-3	.	TRBJ1-5	CASSYSSRNQPQHF	TGTGCCAGCAGTTACTCGAGCAGGAATCAGCCCCAGCATTTT
TRBD2	TRBV18	few	TRBJ2-1	CASSRLAGGSSYNEQFF	TGTGCCAGCTCAAGACTAGCGGGAGGGAGCTCCTACAATGAGCAGTTCTTC
.	TRBV9	.	TRBJ1-1	CASSPDPQGGEAFF	TGTGCCAGCAGCCCCGATCCCCAGGGAGGTGAAGCTTTCTTT
TRBD1	TRBV7-9	few	TRBJ1-2	CASSLVDRNYGYTF	TGTGCCAGCAGCTTAGTGGACAGGAACTATGGCTACACCTTC
.	TRBV15	few	TRBJ1-2	CATTNLRDSVRHYGYTF	TGTGCCACCACCAATCTACGCGACAGCGTTAGGCACTATGGCTACACCTTC
TRBD1	TRBV20-1	.	TRBJ2-7	CSAHRDRGIHEQYF	TGCAGTGCCCATCGTGACAGGGGGATCCACGAGCAGTACTTC
.	TRBV11-2	many	TRBJ1-1	CASSQIRNTEAFF	TGTGCCAGCAGCCAGATAAGGAACACTGAAGCTTTCTTT
.	TRBV12-3/TRBV12-4	few	TRBJ1-5	CASREQQVTQPQHF	TGTGCCAGCAGGGAACAACAGGTTACTCAGCCCCAGCATTTT
TRBD2	TRBV6-2/TRBV6-3	few	TRBJ2-7	CASSFRGGEQYF	TGTGCCAGCAGCTTCCGGGGGGGCGAGCAGTACTTC
.	TRBV12-3/TRBV12-4	few	TRBJ1-1	CASSTRIWGHGNTEAFF	TGTGCCAGCAGCACTCGAATCTGGGGACACGGGAACACTGAAGCTTTCTTT
.	TRBV15	.	TRBJ1-1	CATSGLGGGDTEAFF	TGTGCCACCAGCGGGCTGGGGGGAGGTGACACTGAAGCTTTCTTT
TRBD1	TRBV7-9	.	TRBJ2-7	CASSFQGAGDYEQYF	TGTGCCAGCAGCTTTCAGGGGGCTGGGGACTACGAGCAGTACTTC
.	TRBV4-2	few	TRBJ2-6	CASSLHGATGANVLTF	TGTGCCAGCAGCCTACATGGTGCTACTGGGGCCAACGTCCTGACTTTC
TRBD1	TRBV18	.	TRBJ1-1	CASSHDREGSKAFF	TGTGCCAGCTCACACGACAGGGAGGGCTCGAAGGCTTTCTTT
TRBD1	TRBV5-1	many	TRBJ2-1	CASSSTGAEYNEQFF	TGCGCCAGCAGCTCTACAGGGGCGGAGTACAATGAGCAGTTCTTC
.	TRBV5-1	many	TRBJ2-1	CASSLVTTGRSYNEQFF	TGCGCCAGCAGCTTGGTGACTACCGGCCGCTCCTACAATGAGCAGTTCTTC
TRBD2	TRBV13	many	TRBJ2-1	CASSFTSGDYNEQFF	TGTGCCAGCAGCTTCACTAGCGGGGACTACAATGAGCAGTTCTTC
TRBD2	TRBV10-3	many	TRBJ2-7	CAMGVAGAYGYEQYF	TGTGCCATGGGGGTAGCGGGAGCATATGGTTACGAGCAGTACTTC
.	TRBV25-1	.	TRBJ2-3	CASSATRRQGGTDTQYF	TGTGCCAGCAGCGCTACACGTAGGCAGGGTGGCACAGATACGCAGTATTTT
.	TRBV6-1	few	TRBJ2-6	CASSEGITGLTGANVLTF	TGTGCCAGCAGTGAAGGGATAACAGGGCTTACTGGGGCCAACGTCCTGACTTTC
TRBD1	TRBV5-1	many	TRBJ2-3	CASSAGTDLFTDTQYF	TGCGCCAGCAGCGCCGGGACAGACCTCTTCACAGATACGCAGTATTTT
.	TRBV5-1	.	TRBJ2-7	CASSKEEGSYEQYF	TGCGCCAGCAGTAAGGAGGAGGGCTCCTACGAGCAGTACTTC